The 19 T cell receptor beta chains given below trace back to one sample, sequenced in a study of cytomegalovirus exposure and HLA in healthy donors. With 60 Vbeta and 13 Jbeta primers, the PCR was carried out. Data came from immunoSEQ multiplex PCR; TCRdb stores just in-frame clones and leaves some out. The top ten clones hold 6% to 7.5% of a sample with over 150,000 clones, 80% of them seen once. The sequenced material came from PBMCs. The receptors here all came from a young man in good health and CMV-seropositive.

V usage is TRBV19 and J usage is TRBJ2-4; the match to TRBD2 covers 11 bases. The ends lost 3 bases at V and 7 bases at J; junction bases unmatched: 5. The CDR3 is made up of 15 amino acids. CDR1 LNHDA and CDR2 SQIVND come from the germline V gene (reference sequence). CDR3 residues: CASSISASGRNIQYF. CDR3 bases: TGTGCCAGTAGTATTTCGGCTAGCGGGAGGAACATTCAGTACTTC.

The V and J genes are TRBV29-1 and TRBJ1-1, with D possibly being TRBD1 (6 bases). The V end lost 3 bases, the J end lost 1 base, and 12 bases lay between the germline ends. Looked up from germline, CDR1 is SQVTM and CDR2 is ANQGSEA. The CDR3 has 14 amino acids. The CDR3 reads CSVDGTPRNTEAFF. The DNA for the CDR3 is TGCAGCGTTGACGGGACACCGAGGAACACTGAAGCTTTCTTT.

This chain uses TRBV6-5 with TRBJ2-5; maybe TRBD1 (6 bases). Gene TRBJ2-7 matches the end of the DNA better, so the J call may be wrong. The germline V gene has CDR1 MNHEY and CDR2 SVGAGI. CDR3 length equals 15 residues. CDR3 protein: CASSYHRDYSYEQYF. The CDR3 DNA reads as TGTGCCAGCAGTTACCACAGGGATTACTCCTACGAGCAGTACTTC.

This rearrangement joins TRBV4-1 to TRBJ1-6; TRBD1 might be the D (5 bases). Germline values: CDR1 MGHRA, CDR2 YSYEKL. V lost 3 bases and J 8 bases, leaving 14 bases between the germline ends. This CDR3 spans 15 amino acids. The CDR3, as DNA: TGCGCCAGCAGCCAGGGCAGGGTATCTGATTCACCCCTCCACTTT. Amino acids: CASSQGRVSDSPLHF.

This chain joins TRBV15 and TRBJ2-5; D remains unclear. The end of the DNA aligns better with TRBJ2-7, so the J call may be wrong. Germline values: CDR1 LNHNV, CDR2 YYDKDF (reference sequence). This CDR3 is 13 amino acids long. In DNA, the CDR3 is TGTGCCACCAGCAGATCAACAGCCTACGAGCAGTACTTC. Translation: CATSRSTAYEQYF.

The chain carries TRBV4-2 and TRBJ2-3, with D uncertain. CDR1 and CDR2 (germline): LGHNA, YNFKEQ. The CDR3 contains 13 residues. The V and J ends lost 0 bases and 6 bases respectively, with 7 bases between them. The chain's CDR3 is CASSQERWDTQYF. The CDR3 coding sequence is TGTGCCAGCAGCCAAGAACGGTGGGATACGCAGTATTTT.

V and J are TRBV7-2 and TRBJ2-5, with a tentative D call TRBD1 (6 bases). The V gene lost 1 base and the J gene lost 5 bases, with 14 bases spanning the gap. Germline V gene data show CDR1 as SGHTA and CDR2 as FQGNSA. The CDR3 length is 15 residues. This CDR3 reads CASSLVGRGSETQYF. In DNA, the CDR3 is TGTGCCAGCAGCTTAGTGGGCAGGGGATCGGAGACCCAGTACTTC.

The rearrangement joins TRBV6-1 to TRBJ2-7; 10 bases match TRBD1. J was trimmed by 3 bases and V by 6 bases; bases with no gene match: 5. Germline V gene data show CDR1 as MNHNS and CDR2 as SASEGT. This CDR3 has 14 residues. The CDR3 coding sequence is TGTGCCAGCAGACGGACAGGGGGGCACTACGAGCAGTACTTC. Protein product: CASRRTGGHYEQYF.

The chain joins TRBV7-3 to TRBJ2-7; D call uncertain. Trimming pared 2 bases from V and 4 bases from J, leaving 12 bases between. The germline gives CDR1 SGHTA, CDR2 FQGTGA. The CDR3 runs 14 residues. This chain's CDR3 is CASSLGPRTYEQYF. The CDR3 coding sequence is TGTGCCAGCAGCTTAGGTCCGCGCACGTACGAGCAGTACTTC.

The V gene is TRBV11-3, the J gene TRBJ1-1; 12 bases agree with TRBD1. The length of the CDR3 is 16 residues. The junction had 10 bases not matched to a gene; V was cut back by 4 bases and J by 7 bases. Germline V CDR1 and CDR2: SGHNT, YENEEA. CDR3 region: CASSSRDRGLLVEAFF. The CDR3 nucleotides are TGTGCCAGCAGCTCCAGGGACAGGGGGCTATTGGTTGAAGCTTTCTTT.

This sequence joins TRBV4-1 and TRBJ2-7, with TRBD1 matching 9 bases. Germline V lookup: CDR1 MGHRA, CDR2 YSYEKL. V lost 4 bases to trimming and J lost 2 bases; unmatched junction nucleotides: 3. The CDR3 length is 14 residues. The CDR3 protein is CASSPRDRAYEQYF. The CDR3 coding sequence is TGCGCCAGCAGCCCCCGGGACAGGGCCTACGAGCAGTACTTC.

On this clone itself: The same CDR3 arises from other DNA sequences in this sample as well. This chain connects TRBV5-1 to TRBJ1-1; D call uncertain. Trimming took off 3 bases at V and 0 bases at J, with 12 bases between the two ends. This CDR3 spans 15 amino acids. Germline CDR1 reads SGHRS; CDR2 reads YFSETQ. The CDR3 DNA follows: TGCGCCAGCAGCTCCACTGGAGGATTGAACACTGAAGCTTTCTTT. It codes for CASSSTGGLNTEAFF.

A few counts support this clone. The rearrangement links TRBV7-2 to TRBJ1-1; 7 nucleotides line up with TRBD1. The CDR3 is 16 residues long. J was trimmed by 0 bases and V by 0 bases; bases with no gene match: 4. Germline assignment: CDR1 SGHTA and CDR2 FQGNSA. The CDR3 DNA reads as TGTGCCAGCAGCTTAGCCTCAGGGGGGATGAACACTGAAGCTTTCTTT. Amino acids: CASSLASGGMNTEAFF.

The chain is built from TRBV7-2 and TRBJ2-1; 8 nucleotides match TRBD1. The CDR3 totals 14 residues. Unmatched junction bases numbered 8, after V lost 5 bases and J lost 8 bases. The germline gives CDR1 SGHTA, CDR2 FQGNSA. The CDR3 spells CASSLRQGTHEQFF. DNA for the CDR3: TGTGCCAGCAGCCTGCGACAGGGGACCCATGAGCAGTTCTTC.

The rearrangement links TRBV5-6 to TRBJ1-5, with 11 bases aligning to TRBD1. The CDR3 is 16 amino acids. Germline CDR1 reads SGHDT; CDR2 reads YYEEEE. With 3 bases clipped from V and 2 bases from J, the junction kept 4 bases outside the gene matches. The CDR3 DNA sequence: TGTGCCAGCAGCTGGACAGGGGGCAGTGGCAATCAGCCCCAGCATTTT. As protein: CASSWTGGSGNQPQHF.

V gene TRBV19 combines with J gene TRBJ2-2; D possibly corresponds to TRBD2 (6 bases). The CDR3 is made up of 16 amino acids. With 3 bases removed from V and 1 base from J, the gap between germline ends came to 12 bases. CDR1 and CDR2 (germline): LNHDA, SQIVND (reference sequence). In nucleotides, the CDR3 is TGTGCCAGTAGTATTGTCTTCGGGAGGAACACCGGGGAGCTGTTTTTT. It translates to CASSIVFGRNTGELFF.

The chain uses TRBV6-6 and TRBJ1-1; D gene unclear. V was pared by 2 bases and J by 5 bases, with 15 bases between. The CDR3 is made up of 15 amino acids. Germline CDR1 is MNHNY and CDR2 is SVGAGI (reference sequence). CDR3 residues: CASSYAAGALTEAFF. CDR3 bases: TGTGCCAGCAGTTACGCGGCCGGCGCTTTGACTGAAGCTTTCTTT.

This clone has just a few counts. The chain couples TRBV7-2 to TRBJ2-7; 13 bases map to TRBD2. After removal of 3 bases from V and 0 bases from J, the junction contained 11 bases not matched to a gene. CDR1 and CDR2 from the germline V gene are SGHTA and FQGNSA. The CDR3 loop spans 19 amino acids. CDR3 loop: CASSLRLGLAGDPSYEQYF. The CDR3 DNA reads as TGTGCCAGCAGCTTGCGACTAGGACTAGCGGGGGACCCCTCCTACGAGCAGTACTTC.

This clone occurred a few times. This chain connects TRBV5-6 to TRBJ1-1; 8 nucleotides line up with TRBD1. V shed 7 bases and J 4 bases; nucleotides not matched to a gene: 3. The CDR3 extends over 12 amino acids. Germline-derived CDR1 and CDR2 are SGHDT and YYEEEE. The CDR3: CASGQGGTEAFF. CDR3 sequence (DNA): TGTGCCAGCGGACAGGGAGGCACTGAAGCTTTCTTT.